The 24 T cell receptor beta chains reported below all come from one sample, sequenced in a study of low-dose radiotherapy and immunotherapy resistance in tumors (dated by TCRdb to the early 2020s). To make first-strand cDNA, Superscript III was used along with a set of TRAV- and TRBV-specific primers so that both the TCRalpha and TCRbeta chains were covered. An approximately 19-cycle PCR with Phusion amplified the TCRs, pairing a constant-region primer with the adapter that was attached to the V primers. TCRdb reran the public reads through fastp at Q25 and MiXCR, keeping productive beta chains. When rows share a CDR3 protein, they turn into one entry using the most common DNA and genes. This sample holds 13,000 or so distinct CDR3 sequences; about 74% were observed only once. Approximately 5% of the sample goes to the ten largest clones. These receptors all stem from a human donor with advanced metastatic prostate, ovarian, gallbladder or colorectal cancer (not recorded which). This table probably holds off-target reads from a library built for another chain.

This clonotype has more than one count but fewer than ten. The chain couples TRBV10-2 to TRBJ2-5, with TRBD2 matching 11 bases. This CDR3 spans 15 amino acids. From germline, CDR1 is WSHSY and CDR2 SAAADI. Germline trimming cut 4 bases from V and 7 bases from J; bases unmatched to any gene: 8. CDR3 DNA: TGCGCCAGCAGTGCTGATAGCGGGGGGGCAGGGACCCAGTACTTC. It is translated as CASSADSGGAGTQYF.

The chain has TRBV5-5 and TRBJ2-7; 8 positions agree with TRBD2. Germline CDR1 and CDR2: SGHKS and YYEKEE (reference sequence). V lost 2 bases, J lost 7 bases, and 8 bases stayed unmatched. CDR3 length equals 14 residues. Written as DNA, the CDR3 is TGTGCCAGCAGCTTCGTAGCGGGGAGAGAAGAGCAGTACTTC. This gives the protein CASSFVAGREEQYF.

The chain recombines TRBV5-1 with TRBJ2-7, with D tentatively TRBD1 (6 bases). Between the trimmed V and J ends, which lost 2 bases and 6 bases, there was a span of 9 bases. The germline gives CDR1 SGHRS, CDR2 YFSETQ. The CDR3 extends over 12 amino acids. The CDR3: CASSFTGPEQYF. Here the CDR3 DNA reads TGCGCCAGCAGCTTTACAGGGCCCGAGCAGTACTTC.

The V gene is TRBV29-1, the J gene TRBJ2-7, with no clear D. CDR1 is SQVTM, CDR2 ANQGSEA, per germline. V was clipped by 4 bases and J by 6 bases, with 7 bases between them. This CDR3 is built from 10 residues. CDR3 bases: TGCAGCGTTGCTACAGTCGAGCAGTACTTC. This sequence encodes CSVATVEQYF.

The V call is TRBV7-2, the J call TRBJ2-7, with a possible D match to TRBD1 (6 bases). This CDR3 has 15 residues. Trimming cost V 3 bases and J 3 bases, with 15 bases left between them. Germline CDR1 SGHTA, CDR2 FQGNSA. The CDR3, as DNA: TGTGCCAGCAGCTTCCCGGGCCAAGGGGGCTACGAGCAGTACTTC. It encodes CASSFPGQGGYEQYF. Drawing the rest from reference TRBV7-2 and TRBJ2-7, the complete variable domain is GAGVSQSPSNKVTEKGKDVELRCDPISGHTALYWYRQSLGQGLEFLIYFQGNSAPDKSGLPSDRFSAERTGGSVSTLTIQRTQQEDSAVYLCASSFPGQGGYEQYFGPGTRLTVT.

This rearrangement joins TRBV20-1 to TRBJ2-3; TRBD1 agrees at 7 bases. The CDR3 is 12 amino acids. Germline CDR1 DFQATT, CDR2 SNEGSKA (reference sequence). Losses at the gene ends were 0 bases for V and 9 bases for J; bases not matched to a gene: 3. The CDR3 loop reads CSAREQGTTQYF. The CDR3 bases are TGCAGTGCTAGAGAACAGGGGACCACGCAGTATTTT.

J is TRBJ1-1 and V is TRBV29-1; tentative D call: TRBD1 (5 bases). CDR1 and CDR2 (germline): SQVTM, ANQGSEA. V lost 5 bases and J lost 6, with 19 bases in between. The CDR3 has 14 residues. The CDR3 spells CSVWGYLSSAEAFF. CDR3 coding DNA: TGCAGCGTTTGGGGGTACCTCAGCAGCGCTGAAGCTTTCTTT.

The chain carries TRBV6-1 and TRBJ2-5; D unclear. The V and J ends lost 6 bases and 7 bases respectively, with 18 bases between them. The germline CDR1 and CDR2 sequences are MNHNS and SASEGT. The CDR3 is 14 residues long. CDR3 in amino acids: CASSPVTTKGTQYF. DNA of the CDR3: TGTGCCAGCAGCCCAGTAACCACCAAAGGGACCCAGTACTTC.

CDR3 residues: CASSKGWAPAYEQYF. CDR3 bases: TGTGCCAGCAGCAAAGGGTGGGCTCCAGCCTACGAGCAGTACTTC. This chain joins TRBV21-1 and TRBJ2-7. TRBV21-1 is termed a pseudogene. The CDR3 consists of 15 residues.

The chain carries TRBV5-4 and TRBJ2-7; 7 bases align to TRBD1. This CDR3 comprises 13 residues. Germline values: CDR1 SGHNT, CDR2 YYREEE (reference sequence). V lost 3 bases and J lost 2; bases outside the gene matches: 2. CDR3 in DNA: TGTGCCAGCAGCTACGGGACAGCCTACGAGCAGTACTTC. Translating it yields CASSYGTAYEQYF. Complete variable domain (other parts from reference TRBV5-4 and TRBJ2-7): ETGVTQSPTHLIKTRGQQVTLRCSSQSGHNTVSWYQQALGQGPQFIFQYYREEENGRGNFPPRFSGLQFPNYSSELNVNALELDDSALYLCASSYGTAYEQYFGPGTRLTVT.

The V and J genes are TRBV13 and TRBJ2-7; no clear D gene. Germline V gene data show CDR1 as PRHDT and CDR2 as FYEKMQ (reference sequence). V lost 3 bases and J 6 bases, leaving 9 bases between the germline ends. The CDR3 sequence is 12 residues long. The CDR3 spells CASSFRRREQYF. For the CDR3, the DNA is TGTGCCAGCAGCTTCAGACGTCGCGAGCAGTACTTC.

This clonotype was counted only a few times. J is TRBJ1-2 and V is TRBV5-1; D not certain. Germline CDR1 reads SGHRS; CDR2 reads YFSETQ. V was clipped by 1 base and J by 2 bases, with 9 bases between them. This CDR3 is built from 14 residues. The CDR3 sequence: CASSLYGGNYGYTF. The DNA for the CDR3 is TGCGCCAGCAGCTTGTACGGCGGAAACTATGGCTACACCTTC.

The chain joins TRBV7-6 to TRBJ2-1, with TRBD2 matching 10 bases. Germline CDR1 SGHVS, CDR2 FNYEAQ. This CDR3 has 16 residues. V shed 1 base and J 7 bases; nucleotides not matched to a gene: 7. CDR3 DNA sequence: TGTGCCAGCAGCTTAGGTGTGCTAGCGGGGGTTAATGAGCAGTTCTTC. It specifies CASSLGVLAGVNEQFF.

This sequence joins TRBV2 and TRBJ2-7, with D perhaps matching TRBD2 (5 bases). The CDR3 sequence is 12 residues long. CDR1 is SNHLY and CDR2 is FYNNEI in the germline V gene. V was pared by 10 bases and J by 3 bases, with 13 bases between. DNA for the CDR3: TGTGCCACCGGGGAGTCCCTCTACGAGCAGTACTTC. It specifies CATGESLYEQYF.

This CDR3 reads CASSQESWEQKGTDTQYF. The CDR3 DNA sequence: TGTGCCAGCAGCCAAGAGTCGTGGGAACAGAAAGGAACAGATACGCAGTATTTT. The chain links TRBV3-1 to TRBJ2-3; no definite D call. The V gene lost 0 bases and the J gene lost 3 bases, with 19 bases spanning the gap. The CDR3 consists of 18 residues. Germline V gene lookup returns CDR1 LGHDT and CDR2 YNNKEL (reference sequence).

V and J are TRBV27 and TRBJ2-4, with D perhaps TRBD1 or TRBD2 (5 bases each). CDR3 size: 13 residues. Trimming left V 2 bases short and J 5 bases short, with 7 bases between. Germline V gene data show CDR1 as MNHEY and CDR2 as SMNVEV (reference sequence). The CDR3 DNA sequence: TGTGCCAGCAGTTTACGGGGCCAAAACATTCAGTACTTC. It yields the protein CASSLRGQNIQYF.

This CDR3 is CASSFYSGGYTF. As DNA, the CDR3 is TGCGCCAGCAGCTTTTACAGCGGAGGCTACACCTTC. The V and J genes are TRBV5-1 and TRBJ1-2; D call uncertain. The CDR3 runs to 12 residues. CDR1 SGHRS and CDR2 YFSETQ come from the germline V gene. The V end was cut by 2 bases, the J end by 8 bases, with 10 bases between.

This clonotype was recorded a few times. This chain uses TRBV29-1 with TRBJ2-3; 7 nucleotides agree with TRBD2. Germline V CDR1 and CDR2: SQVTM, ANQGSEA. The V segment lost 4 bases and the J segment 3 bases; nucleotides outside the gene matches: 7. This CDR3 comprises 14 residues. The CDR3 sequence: CSVVLAGETDTQYF. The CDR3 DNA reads TGCAGCGTTGTATTGGCGGGGGAGACAGATACGCAGTATTTT.

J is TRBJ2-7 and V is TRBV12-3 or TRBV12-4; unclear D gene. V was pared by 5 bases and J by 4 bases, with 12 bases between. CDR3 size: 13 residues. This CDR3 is CASSRIGRYEQYF. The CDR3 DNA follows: TGTGCCAGCAGTAGGATTGGACGGTACGAGCAGTACTTC.

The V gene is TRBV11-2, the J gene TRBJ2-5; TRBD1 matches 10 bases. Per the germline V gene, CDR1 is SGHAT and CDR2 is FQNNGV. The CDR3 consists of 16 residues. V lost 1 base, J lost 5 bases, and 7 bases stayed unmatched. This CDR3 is CASSLVTGGVGETQYF. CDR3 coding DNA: TGTGCCAGCAGCTTAGTGACAGGGGGCGTTGGGGAGACCCAGTACTTC. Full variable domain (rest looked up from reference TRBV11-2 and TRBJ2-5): EAGVAQSPRYKIIEKRQSVAFWCNPISGHATLYWYQQILGQGPKLLIQFQNNGVVDDSQLPKDRFSAERLKGVDSTLKIQPAKLEDSAVYLCASSLVTGGVGETQYFGPGTRLLVL.

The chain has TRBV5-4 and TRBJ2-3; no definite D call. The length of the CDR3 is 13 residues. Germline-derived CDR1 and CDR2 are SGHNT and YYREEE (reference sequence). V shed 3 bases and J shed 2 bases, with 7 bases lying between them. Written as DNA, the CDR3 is TGTGCCAGCAGCTGGGGTCTCACAGATACGCAGTATTTT. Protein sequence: CASSWGLTDTQYF.

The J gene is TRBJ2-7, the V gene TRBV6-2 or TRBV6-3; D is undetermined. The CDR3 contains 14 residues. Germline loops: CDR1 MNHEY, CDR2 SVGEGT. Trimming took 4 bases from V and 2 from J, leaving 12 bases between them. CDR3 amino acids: CASSFTGPTYEQYF. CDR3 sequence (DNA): TGTGCCAGCAGTTTCACCGGCCCAACCTACGAGCAGTACTTC.

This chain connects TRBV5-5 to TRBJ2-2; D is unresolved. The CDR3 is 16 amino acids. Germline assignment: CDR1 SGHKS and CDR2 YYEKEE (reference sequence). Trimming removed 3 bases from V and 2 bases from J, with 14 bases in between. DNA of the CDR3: TGTGCCAGCAGCTCAAGAAGTGTTGGCAACACCGGGGAGCTGTTTTTT. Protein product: CASSSRSVGNTGELFF.

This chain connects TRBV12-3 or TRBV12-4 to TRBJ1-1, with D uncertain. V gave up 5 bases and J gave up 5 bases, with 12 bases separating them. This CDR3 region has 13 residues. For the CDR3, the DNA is TGTGCCAGCAGTCCGGGCCCGGATACTGAAGCTTTCTTT. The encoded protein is CASSPGPDTEAFF.